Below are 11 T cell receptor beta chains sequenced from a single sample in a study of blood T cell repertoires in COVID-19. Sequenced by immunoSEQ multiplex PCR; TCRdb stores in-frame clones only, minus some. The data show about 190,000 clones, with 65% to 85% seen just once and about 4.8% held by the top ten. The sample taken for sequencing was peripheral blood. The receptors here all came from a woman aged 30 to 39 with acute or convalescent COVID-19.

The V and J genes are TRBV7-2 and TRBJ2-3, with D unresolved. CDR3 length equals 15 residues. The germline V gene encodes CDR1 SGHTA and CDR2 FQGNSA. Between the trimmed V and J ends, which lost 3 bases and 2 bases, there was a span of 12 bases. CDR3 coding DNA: TGTGCCAGCAGCTTGCGGCGGTCACTCACAGATACGCAGTATTTT. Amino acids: CASSLRRSLTDTQYF.

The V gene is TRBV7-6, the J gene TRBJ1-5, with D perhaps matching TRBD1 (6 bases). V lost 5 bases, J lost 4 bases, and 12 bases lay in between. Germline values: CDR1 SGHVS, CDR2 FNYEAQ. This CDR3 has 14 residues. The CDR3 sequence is CASSVDQGNQPQHF. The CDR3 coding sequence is TGTGCCAGCAGCGTTGATCAGGGGAATCAGCCCCAGCATTTT.

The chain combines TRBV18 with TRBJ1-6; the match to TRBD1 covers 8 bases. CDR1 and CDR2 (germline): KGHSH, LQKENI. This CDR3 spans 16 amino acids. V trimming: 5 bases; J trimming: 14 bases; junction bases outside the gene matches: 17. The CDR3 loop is CASSSDRGLISWALHF. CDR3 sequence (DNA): TGTGCCAGCTCAAGCGACAGGGGCCTAATAAGTTGGGCCCTCCACTTT.

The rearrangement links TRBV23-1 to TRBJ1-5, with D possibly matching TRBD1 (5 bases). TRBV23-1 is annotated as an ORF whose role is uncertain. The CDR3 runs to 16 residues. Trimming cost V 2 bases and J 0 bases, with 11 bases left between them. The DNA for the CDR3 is TGCGCCAGCAGTCAAATCCGGGACTATAGCAATCAGCCCCAGCATTTT. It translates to CASSQIRDYSNQPQHF.

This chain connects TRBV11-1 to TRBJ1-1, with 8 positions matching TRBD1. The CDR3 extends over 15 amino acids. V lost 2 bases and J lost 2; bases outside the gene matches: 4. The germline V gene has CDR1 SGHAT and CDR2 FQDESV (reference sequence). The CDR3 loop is CASSLSGTGNTEAFF. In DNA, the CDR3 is TGTGCCAGCAGCTTATCCGGGACAGGTAACACTGAAGCTTTCTTT.

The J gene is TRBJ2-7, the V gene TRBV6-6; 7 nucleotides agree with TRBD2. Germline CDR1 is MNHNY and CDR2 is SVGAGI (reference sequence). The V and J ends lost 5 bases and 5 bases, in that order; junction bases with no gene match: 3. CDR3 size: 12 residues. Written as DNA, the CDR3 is TGTGCCAGCAGTAGACTAGCAGACGAGCAGTACTTC. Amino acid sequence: CASSRLADEQYF.

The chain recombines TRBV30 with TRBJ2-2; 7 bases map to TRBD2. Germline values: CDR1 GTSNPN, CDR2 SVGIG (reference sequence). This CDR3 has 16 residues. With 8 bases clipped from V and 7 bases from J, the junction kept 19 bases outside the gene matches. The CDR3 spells CAGDRGAGVRVGELFF. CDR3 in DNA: TGTGCCGGGGATCGGGGTGCGGGAGTAAGGGTCGGGGAGCTGTTTTTT.

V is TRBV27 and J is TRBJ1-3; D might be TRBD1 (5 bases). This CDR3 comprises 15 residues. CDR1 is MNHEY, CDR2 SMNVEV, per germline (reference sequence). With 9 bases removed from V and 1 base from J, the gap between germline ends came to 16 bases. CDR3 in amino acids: CARSTVWESGNTIYF. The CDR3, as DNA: TGTGCCAGATCGACAGTGTGGGAATCTGGAAACACCATATATTTT.

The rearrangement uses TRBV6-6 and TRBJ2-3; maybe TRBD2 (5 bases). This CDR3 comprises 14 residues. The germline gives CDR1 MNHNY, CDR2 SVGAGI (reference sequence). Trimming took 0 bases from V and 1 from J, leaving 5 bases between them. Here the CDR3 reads CASSYSRGTDTQYF. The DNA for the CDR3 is TGTGCCAGCAGTTACTCGAGGGGCACAGATACGCAGTATTTT.

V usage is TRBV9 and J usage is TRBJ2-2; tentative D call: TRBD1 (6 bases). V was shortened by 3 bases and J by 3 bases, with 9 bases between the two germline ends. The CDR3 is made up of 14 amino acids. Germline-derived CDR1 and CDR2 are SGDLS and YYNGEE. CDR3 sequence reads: CASSGGQYTGELFF. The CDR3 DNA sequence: TGTGCCAGCAGCGGAGGACAGTACACCGGGGAGCTGTTTTTT.

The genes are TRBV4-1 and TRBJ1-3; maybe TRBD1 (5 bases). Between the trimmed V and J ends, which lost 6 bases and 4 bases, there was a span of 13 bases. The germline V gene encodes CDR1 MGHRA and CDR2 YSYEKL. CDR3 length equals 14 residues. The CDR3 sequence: CASSLGPTGNTIYF. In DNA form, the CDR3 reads TGCGCCAGCAGTCTGGGGCCTACGGGAAACACCATATATTTT.